This TCR beta chain is from a study of post-analysis software for immune sequencing data. Study overall: The patients showed relapsing-remitting, secondary progressive and progressive-relapsing multiple sclerosis courses. Study-wide findings and caveats: There was significantly lower normalized Chao1 diversity in multiple sclerosis patients than in controls. With TRBV5-6, TRBV5-1 and TRBV20-1 included, 4 or 5 TRBV segments were more frequent in patients than in controls.

CDR1 LNHNV and CDR2 YYDKDF come from the germline V gene (reference sequence). The CDR3 loop spans 13 amino acids. Trimming pared 3 bases from V and 4 bases from J, leaving 10 bases between. Tagging with unique molecular identifiers was a feature of the TCR beta cDNA libraries. Between roughly 1 and 10 million T cells gave rise to some 520,000 cDNA molecules. MiXCR, applied by TCRdb to the PCR reads, yields one record per CDR3 protein. The table shows approximately 350,000 distinct CDR3 sequences, with approximately 38% occurring only once. This clonotype came up a few times. Its matching antigen is unknown.

The rearrangement uses TRBV15 and TRBJ2-7; D is possibly TRBD1 (5 bases). The receptor was isolated from a girl between 10 and 17 years old with multiple sclerosis. Sequencing used blood. This CDR3 is CATSRDKSYEQYF. The CDR3 DNA is TGTGCCACCAGCAGGGACAAGTCATACGAGCAGTACTTC.